The 6 T cell receptor beta chains in this list originate from one sample, sequenced in a study of CD8 T cells in Susac syndrome. After extraction with the RNeasy kit, about 0.45 to 1 ug of the RNA was reverse transcribed using random hexamers. From the immunoSEQ multiplex PCR reads, TCRdb called clonotypes with MiXCR, one entry per CDR3 protein. The table shows approximately 140,000 distinct CDR3 sequences, with 94% occurring only once. Sample: CD8+ T cells from PBMCs. The receptor source for this set is a human donor in good health.

The chain carries TRBV27 and TRBJ2-1; no reliable D call. The V and J ends lost 8 bases and 5 bases respectively, with 13 bases between them. Germline loops: CDR1 MNHEY, CDR2 SMNVEV (reference sequence). There are 13 residues in the CDR3. In nucleotides, the CDR3 is TGTGCCAGCTCGGCTAGACTCAACAATGAGCAGTTCTTC. It codes for CASSARLNNEQFF.

Here the CDR3 reads CASSPRASSSYEQYF. The CDR3, as DNA: TGTGCCAGCAGCCCTCGGGCTAGCAGCTCCTACGAGCAGTACTTC. The chain joins TRBV4-2 to TRBJ2-7, with D possibly TRBD2 on 5 matching bases. This CDR3 contains 15 residues. V lost 4 bases and J 0 bases, leaving 13 bases between the germline ends. In germline, CDR1 is LGHNA, CDR2 YNFKEQ.

The chain carries TRBV5-6 and TRBJ2-1, with 9 bases that match TRBD1. CDR1 is SGHDT and CDR2 is YYEEEE in the germline V gene. The CDR3 is made up of 15 amino acids. V was clipped by 0 bases and J by 6 bases; unmatched bases: 4. The CDR3 sequence: CASSLDRGLSNEQFF. CDR3 in DNA: TGTGCCAGCAGCTTGGACAGGGGGCTAAGCAATGAGCAGTTCTTC. The full variable domain, in which reference TRBV5-6 and TRBJ2-1 provide the parts outside the CDR3, is DAGVTQSPTHLIKTRGQQVTLRCSPKSGHDTVSWYQQALGQGPQFIFQYYEEEERQRGNFPDRFSGHQFPNYSSELNVNALLLGDSALYLCASSLDRGLSNEQFFGPGTRLTVL.

The chain combines TRBV2 with TRBJ1-2, with 8 bases that match TRBD1. With 5 bases clipped from V and 4 bases from J, the junction kept 9 bases outside the gene matches. CDR3 size: 15 residues. The germline V gene has CDR1 SNHLY and CDR2 FYNNEI. CDR3 coding DNA: TGTGCCAGCAGTTCCTCGGACAGGGACGGCTATGGCTACACCTTC. It is translated as CASSSSDRDGYGYTF.

The chain combines TRBV27 with TRBJ2-7; 10 bases map to TRBD1. CDR3 size: 15 residues. Looked up from germline, CDR1 is MNHEY and CDR2 is SMNVEV (reference sequence). The V and J ends lost 4 bases and 3 bases, in that order; junction bases with no gene match: 6. CDR3 residues: CASSWTGGTVYEQYF. CDR3 nucleotides: TGTGCCAGCAGTTGGACAGGGGGTACAGTCTACGAGCAGTACTTC.

The V gene is TRBV5-6, the J gene TRBJ2-3; maybe TRBD2 (6 bases). Trimming left V 0 bases short and J 0 bases short, with 11 bases between. The CDR3 is 16 residues long. Germline V CDR1 and CDR2: SGHDT, YYEEEE. Written as DNA, the CDR3 is TGTGCCAGCAGCTTGGCCCACAGCGGGAGCACAGATACGCAGTATTTT. Protein: CASSLAHSGSTDTQYF.